This entry lists 22 T cell receptor beta chains sequenced from one sample in a study of T cell repertoires in cytomegalovirus infection. Via MiXCR, TCRdb re-called the reads, giving one row per CDR3 protein. The profile shows hundreds of thousands of distinct CDR3 sequences, 8% to 10% of them singletons. The sequenced sample was PBMCs. The receptors originated from a human donor in good health (CMV status not recorded). Some clones in this sample may be carry-over from other donors' samples.

This sequence joins TRBV20-1 and TRBJ1-2; 10 bases line up with TRBD1. This CDR3 region has 14 residues. Losses at the gene ends were 1 base for V and 5 bases for J; bases not matched to a gene: 4. The germline CDR1 and CDR2 sequences are DFQATT and SNEGSKA (reference sequence). The CDR3 is CSARGGTGVYGYTF. The DNA for the CDR3 is TGCAGTGCTAGAGGCGGGACAGGGGTTTATGGCTACACCTTC.

V is TRBV4-1 and J is TRBJ2-1; D not certain. Trimming cost V 1 base and J 6 bases, with 10 bases left between them. This CDR3 is built from 14 residues. The germline gives CDR1 MGHRA, CDR2 YSYEKL. The CDR3 sequence: CASSQGLPPNEQFF. The CDR3 DNA follows: TGCGCCAGCAGCCAAGGACTTCCTCCCAATGAGCAGTTCTTC.

This clonotype was observed many times. The chain combines TRBV19 with TRBJ1-5, with TRBD1 matching over 7 bases. The CDR3 sequence is 17 residues long. CDR1 and CDR2 (germline): LNHDA, SQIVND (reference sequence). The V and J ends lost 4 bases and 1 base, in that order; junction bases with no gene match: 10. This CDR3 is CASSTNPGQASNQPQHF. The DNA for the CDR3 is TGTGCCAGTAGTACCAACCCAGGACAGGCAAGCAATCAGCCCCAGCATTTT.

This clonotype was found many times. The rearrangement uses TRBV2 and TRBJ1-2, with 12 bases lining up with TRBD1. The CDR3 spans 14 residues. Germline assignment: CDR1 SNHLY and CDR2 FYNNEI. V lost 6 bases, J lost 8 bases, and 7 bases stayed unmatched. The CDR3 nucleotides are TGTGCCAGCAGCGGGACAGGGGGCGGATGGGGCTACACCTTC. This translates into CASSGTGGGWGYTF.

There are many counts of this clonotype. The V and J genes are TRBV20-1 and TRBJ1-1; no firm D call. V lost 6 bases, J lost 4 bases, and 9 bases lay in between. The V gene's germline CDR1 is DFQATT and CDR2 SNEGSKA (reference sequence). The CDR3 contains 11 residues. CDR3 loop: CSANAGTEAFF. The CDR3 DNA reads as TGCAGTGCCAACGCAGGCACTGAAGCTTTCTTT.

There are many counts of this clonotype. This chain uses TRBV19 with TRBJ2-1; 10 bases map to TRBD2. V trimming: 5 bases; J trimming: 7 bases; junction bases outside the gene matches: 5. Germline-derived CDR1 and CDR2 are LNHDA and SQIVND (reference sequence). The CDR3 is 14 amino acids. The CDR3 protein is CASSERGGPNEQFF. In nucleotides, the CDR3 is TGTGCCAGTAGTGAGCGGGGGGGCCCGAATGAGCAGTTCTTC.

This clonotype was seen repeatedly, ten times or more. J is TRBJ1-1 and V is TRBV11-1, with no clear D. Germline V lookup: CDR1 SGHAT, CDR2 FQDESV (reference sequence). The CDR3 runs 13 residues. The V end lost 7 bases, the J end lost 5 bases, and 14 bases lay between the germline ends. In DNA, the CDR3 is TGTGCCAGCACCCCGCGCGGGCGGACTGAAGCTTTCTTT. Encoded protein: CASTPRGRTEAFF. Based on the CDR3 plus reference TRBV11-1 and TRBJ1-1, the full variable domain is EAEVAQSPRYKITEKSQAVAFWCDPISGHATLYWYRQILGQGPELLVQFQDESVVDDSQLPKDRFSAERLKGVDSTLKIQPAELGDSAMYLCASTPRGRTEAFFGQGTRLTVV.

This clonotype was detected many times. V usage is TRBV7-2 and J usage is TRBJ2-1, with D perhaps assigned TRBD1 or TRBD2 (5 bases each). The CDR3 runs to 21 residues. Germline V CDR1 and CDR2: SGHTA, FQGNSA. The V and J ends lost 5 bases and 0 bases respectively, with 29 bases between them. The CDR3: CASSVSGWGRGTGSSYNEQFF. CDR3 nucleotides: TGTGCCAGCAGCGTATCGGGCTGGGGACGTGGAACGGGAAGCTCCTACAATGAGCAGTTCTTC.

The chain is built from TRBV6-2 or TRBV6-3 and TRBJ2-1, with TRBD2 matching 7 bases. The CDR3 is made up of 18 amino acids. V dropped 2 bases and J dropped 4; count of bases not matched to a gene: 14. From germline, CDR1 is MNHEY and CDR2 SVGEGT. The CDR3 sequence: CASSYPKAGNPLYNEQFF. The CDR3 DNA reads as TGTGCCAGCAGTTACCCGAAAGCGGGGAACCCTCTATACAATGAGCAGTTCTTC.

In this sample, this clonotype turned up many times. This chain connects TRBV4-1 to TRBJ2-1; D not resolved. V gave up 3 bases and J gave up 0 bases, with 9 bases separating them. CDR1 and CDR2 from the germline V gene are MGHRA and YSYEKL. The CDR3 loop spans 15 amino acids. DNA of the CDR3: TGCGCCAGCAGCCAGGGTACCTACTCCTACAATGAGCAGTTCTTC. This sequence encodes CASSQGTYSYNEQFF.

This clonotype was seen at least ten times. The chain couples TRBV13 to TRBJ2-5; 9 nucleotides line up with TRBD1. The CDR3 is made up of 14 amino acids. The germline V gene has CDR1 PRHDT and CDR2 FYEKMQ (reference sequence). Trimming took 0 bases from V and 6 from J; bases not matched to a gene: 2. The chain's CDR3 is CASSLGTGGKTQYF. DNA of the CDR3: TGTGCCAGCAGCTTAGGCACAGGGGGCAAGACCCAGTACTTC.

This clonotype was recorded at least ten times. The chain couples TRBV7-2 to TRBJ2-7; weak D call: TRBD2 (5 bases). The germline V and J ends were trimmed by 8 bases and 4 bases, with 21 bases remaining between them. CDR1 is SGHTA and CDR2 is FQGNSA in the germline V gene. The CDR3 totals 15 residues. CDR3 amino acids: CASRAREGVMYEQYF. CDR3 sequence (DNA): TGTGCCAGCCGCGCCCGAGAGGGTGTTATGTACGAGCAGTACTTC.

This clonotype has a count of ten or more. The rearrangement joins TRBV19 to TRBJ1-5, with D maybe TRBD1 (5 bases). CDR1 and CDR2 (germline): LNHDA, SQIVND (reference sequence). Trimming removed 3 bases from V and 1 base from J, with 13 bases in between. The CDR3 has 16 residues. The CDR3 DNA reads TGTGCCAGTAGTATTTTAAGGGGACGGAGCAATCAGCCCCAGCATTTT. Its protein is CASSILRGRSNQPQHF.

The chain couples TRBV29-1 to TRBJ2-5, with 10 bases that match TRBD2. CDR3 length equals 14 residues. With V trimmed by 6 bases and J by 1 base, 5 bases remained unmatched. CDR1 SQVTM and CDR2 ANQGSEA come from the germline V gene. CDR3 loop: CSVNLAGVQETQYF. The CDR3 nucleotides are TGCAGCGTCAACCTAGCGGGGGTCCAAGAGACCCAGTACTTC.

This clonotype has a count of ten or more. The CDR3 nucleotides read TGTGCCAGCAGCAATCTCCTTGGGGCATCTGATGAAAAACTGTTTTTT. Translation gives CASSNLLGASDEKLFF. The rearrangement links TRBV7-9 to TRBJ1-4; a weak D match, TRBD1 (5 bases). Germline V gene data show CDR1 as SEHNR and CDR2 as FQNEAQ (reference sequence). This CDR3 region has 16 residues. Trimming removed 5 bases from V and 6 bases from J, with 19 bases in between. Combining the CDR3 with reference TRBV7-9 and TRBJ1-4 gives the whole variable domain DTGVSQNPRHKITKRGQNVTFRCDPISEHNRLYWYRQTLGQGPEFLTYFQNEAQLEKSRLLSDRFSAERPKGSFSTLEIQRTEQGDSAMYLCASSNLLGASDEKLFFGSGTQLSVL.

This clonotype was detected only once. A read error is possible here, since a much larger clone lies one base away. The chain links TRBV28 to TRBJ1-5, with 7 bases lining up with TRBD1. The CDR3 loop spans 17 amino acids. Germline assignment: CDR1 MDHEN and CDR2 SYDVKM. The DNA of the CDR3 is TGTGTCAGCAGCAACAGTCCGCAGGGGGTAGGGAATCAGCCCCAGCATTTT. This translates into CVSSNSPQGVGNQPQHF.

This clonotype was seen only a few times. This chain joins TRBV20-1 and TRBJ2-3, with 10 bases matching TRBD2. The V segment lost 3 bases and the J segment 4 bases; nucleotides outside the gene matches: 4. The CDR3 extends over 14 amino acids. Germline CDR1 reads DFQATT; CDR2 reads SNEGSKA (reference sequence). CDR3 protein: CSARQRGGSDTQYF. The CDR3 nucleotides are TGCAGTGCTAGGCAGCGGGGGGGCTCAGATACGCAGTATTTT.

This clonotype was observed a few times. The rearrangement links TRBV18 to TRBJ1-4, with unresolved D. The germline gives CDR1 KGHSH, CDR2 LQKENI. V was trimmed by 4 bases and J by 8 bases, leaving 17 bases between them. This CDR3 comprises 15 residues. CDR3 amino acids: CASSQDKGGEEKLFF. CDR3 nucleotide sequence: TGTGCCAGCTCACAAGACAAGGGCGGGGAGGAAAAACTGTTTTTT.

The sample holds many counts of this clonotype. V gene TRBV10-3 combines with J gene TRBJ2-1, with D unclear. V was pared by 2 bases and J by 6 bases, with 11 bases between. The CDR3 extends over 14 amino acids. CDR1 ENHRY and CDR2 SYGVKD come from the germline V gene. The CDR3 DNA is TGTGCCATCAGTGAGCCCCTTCATGGCAATGAGCAGTTCTTC. It specifies CAISEPLHGNEQFF.

This clonotype was detected ten times or more. The chain links TRBV6-1 to TRBJ2-1, with 10 bases identical to TRBD1. This CDR3 contains 16 residues. Trimming at V came to 6 bases and at J to 3 bases, leaving 8 bases not matched to a gene. Germline CDR1 MNHNS, CDR2 SASEGT. CDR3 amino acids: CASSRMTGGFYNEQFF. For the CDR3, the DNA is TGTGCCAGCAGCCGAATGACAGGGGGCTTCTACAATGAGCAGTTCTTC.

This clonotype came up many times. The CDR3: CAISATVSSYEQYV. The CDR3 DNA reads TGTGCCATCAGTGCGACAGTAAGCTCCTACGAGCAGTACGTC. The rearrangement joins TRBV10-3 to TRBJ2-7, with a weak D call TRBD1 (5 bases). The CDR3 totals 14 residues. CDR1 is ENHRY, CDR2 SYGVKD, per germline. Trimming shortened V by 4 bases and J by 0 bases, and 10 bases separated the two germline ends.

This clonotype was seen ten or more times. J is TRBJ2-2 and V is TRBV5-4; D assignment may be TRBD1 or TRBD2 (5 bases each). V was shortened by 2 bases and J by 2 bases, with 10 bases between the two germline ends. This CDR3 is 15 amino acids long. The V gene's germline CDR1 is SGHNT and CDR2 YYREEE (reference sequence). CDR3 residues: CASSFERGNTGELFF. The CDR3 DNA sequence: TGTGCCAGCAGCTTCGAGAGGGGTAACACCGGGGAGCTGTTTTTT.